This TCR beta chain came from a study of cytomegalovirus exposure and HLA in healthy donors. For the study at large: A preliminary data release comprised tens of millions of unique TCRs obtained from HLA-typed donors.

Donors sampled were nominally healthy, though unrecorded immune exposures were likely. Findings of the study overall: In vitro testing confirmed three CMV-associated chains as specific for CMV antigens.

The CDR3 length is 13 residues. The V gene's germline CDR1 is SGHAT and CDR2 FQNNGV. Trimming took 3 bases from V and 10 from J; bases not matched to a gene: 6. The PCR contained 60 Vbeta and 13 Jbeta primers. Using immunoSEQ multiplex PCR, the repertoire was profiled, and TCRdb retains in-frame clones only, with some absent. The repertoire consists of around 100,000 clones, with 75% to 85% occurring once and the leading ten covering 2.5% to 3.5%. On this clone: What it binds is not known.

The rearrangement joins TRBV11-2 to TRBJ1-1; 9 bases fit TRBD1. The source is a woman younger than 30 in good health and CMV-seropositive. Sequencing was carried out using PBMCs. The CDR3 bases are TGTGCCAGCAGCTTCGACAGGGGGGATTTAGCTTTCTTT. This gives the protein CASSFDRGDLAFF.